This T cell receptor (beta chain) comes out of a study of OX40 agonist ivuxolimab in advanced cancers. Study-wide points: There was clonal expansion of CD4+ and CD8+ blood T cells by week 6 at 0.1 to 3.0 mg/kg.

V gave up 4 bases and J gave up 4 bases, with 14 bases separating them. The germline gives CDR1 SGHRS, CDR2 YFSETQ. This CDR3 region has 14 residues. TCRdb's table, derived via immunoSEQ multiplex PCR, lists solely in-frame clones and lacks some. This sample has about 60,000 clones, with over 80% found just once. A note on this clone: What it binds is unknown.

The input for sequencing was CD4+ or CD8+ T cells sorted from blood, taken in a trial of the OX40 agonist ivuxolimab. The rearrangement uses TRBV5-1 and TRBJ1-1; D remains unclear. The receptor's source is an adult with an advanced solid tumor such as melanoma, head and neck, liver or kidney cancer. DNA of the CDR3: TGCGCCAGCAGCCCCCGGGCCGAGGTCACTGAAGCTTTCTTT. Translation gives CASSPRAEVTEAFF.